The sequence of this TCR beta chain was determined in a study of blood T cell repertoires in COVID-19. Method: immunoSEQ multiplex PCR; TCRdb's copy keeps in-frame clones and lacks some. The sample lists about 150,000 clones, 84% seen once, with over 8% in the top ten. The receptor's source is a woman in her forties or fifties with acute or convalescent COVID-19. The sample comprised peripheral blood.

The CDR3 sequence: CASGLSPGQGGSPLHF. CDR3 nucleotides: TGTGCTAGTGGTTTGTCTCCGGGACAGGGAGGTTCACCCCTCCACTTT. The chain carries TRBV12-5 and TRBJ1-6, with 9 bases aligning to TRBD1. Germline V gene sequence: CDR1 LGHNT, CDR2 FRNRAP. V shed 2 bases and J 9 bases; nucleotides not matched to a gene: 8. The CDR3 runs to 16 residues. Filled out from reference TRBV12-5 and TRBJ1-6, the complete variable domain reads DARVTQTPRHKVTEMGQEVTMRCQPILGHNTVFWYRQTMMQGLELLAYFRNRAPLDDSGMPKDRFSAEMPDATLATLKIQPSEPRDSAVYFCASGLSPGQGGSPLHFGNGTRLTVT.